These 26 T cell receptor beta chains came from one sample sequenced in a study of T cells after yellow fever vaccination. Each CDR3 protein is one row after TCRdb ran MiXCR on the 5' RACE reads. The table has 250,000 to 350,000 distinct CDR3 sequences, around 6.8% seen once. Sequencing was performed on PBMCs, taken about 41 days after the first yellow fever vaccination. These receptor sequences come from a man between 18 and 29 years old who received the YFV17D yellow fever vaccine.

The chain employs TRBV9 and TRBJ2-1; tentative D call: TRBD2 (5 bases). Germline lookup yields CDR1 SGDLS and CDR2 YYNGEE. V was clipped by 1 base and J by 6 bases, with 14 bases between them. The CDR3 totals 15 residues. The CDR3 DNA is TGTGCCAGCAGCGTAACCCCCGGACTGTCCAATGAGCAGTTCTTC. Residues: CASSVTPGLSNEQFF. Variable domain in full (rest from reference TRBV9 and TRBJ2-1): DSGVTQTPKHLITATGQRVTLRCSPRSGDLSVYWYQQSLDQGLQFLIQYYNGEERAKGNILERFSAQQFPDLHSELNLSSLELGDSALYFCASSVTPGLSNEQFFGPGTRLTVL.

This clonotype was detected only a few times. The V and J genes are TRBV11-2 and TRBJ2-5, with 12 bases lining up with TRBD2. CDR3 length: 18 residues. Germline V gene lookup returns CDR1 SGHAT and CDR2 FQNNGV. Trimming cost V 1 base and J 4 bases; bases outside gene matches: 10. In DNA, the CDR3 is TGTGCCAGCAGCTTAGGAGCCCTAGCGGGGGGGCCAGGAGAGACCCAGTACTTC. Translated, it gives CASSLGALAGGPGETQYF.

This clonotype was found a few times. This sequence joins TRBV5-4 and TRBJ2-5; D is perhaps TRBD1 (5 bases). V was cut by 3 bases and J by 9 bases, with 15 bases left in between. The CDR3 consists of 13 residues. The germline V gene encodes CDR1 SGHNT and CDR2 YYREEE (reference sequence). The CDR3 loop reads CASSSDSQKAQYF. DNA of the CDR3: TGTGCCAGCAGCTCCGACAGCCAAAAGGCCCAGTACTTC.

This chain links TRBV20-1 with TRBJ2-1; a weak D match, TRBD2 (6 bases). Looked up from germline, CDR1 is DFQATT and CDR2 is SNEGSKA (reference sequence). Trimming took off 0 bases at V and 4 bases at J, with 13 bases between the two ends. CDR3 size: 15 residues. This CDR3 is CSARDYGGTYNEQFF. The CDR3 DNA is TGCAGTGCTAGAGATTACGGGGGAACTTACAATGAGCAGTTCTTC.

The rearrangement links TRBV2 to TRBJ2-1; 7 positions agree with TRBD2. This CDR3 region has 18 residues. Looked up from germline, CDR1 is SNHLY and CDR2 is FYNNEI. CDR3 sequence: CTISALPGRGSSYNEQFF. The CDR3 bases are TGTACCATCAGTGCGCTTCCTGGGCGGGGGAGCTCCTACAATGAGCAGTTCTTC.

In its sample, this clonotype was seen a few times. The chain combines TRBV5-1 with TRBJ1-6; D gene unclear. V was pared by 0 bases and J by 5 bases, with 9 bases between. Germline V CDR1 and CDR2: SGHRS, YFSETQ. The CDR3 is made up of 15 amino acids. CDR3 DNA sequence: TGCGCCAGCAGCTTGGGGGCAGTCCATAATTCACCCCTCCACTTT. Its protein product is CASSLGAVHNSPLHF.

This clonotype came up many times. The rearrangement links TRBV4-1 to TRBJ2-1; TRBD1 aligns across 7 bases. Germline V CDR1 and CDR2: MGHRA, YSYEKL. This CDR3 is built from 17 residues. Germline trimming cut 3 bases from V and 3 bases from J; bases unmatched to any gene: 11. The CDR3 DNA reads as TGCGCCAGCAGCCACATTCGGACAGGCCAAATCTACAATGAGCAGTTCTTC. Protein: CASSHIRTGQIYNEQFF.

This clonotype was seen at least ten times. The chain uses TRBV24-1 and TRBJ2-3; no clear D gene. V was trimmed by 9 bases and J by 2 bases, leaving 5 bases between them. Germline CDR1 and CDR2: KGHDR and SFDVKD. The CDR3 consists of 11 residues. CDR3 bases: TGTGCCACCGCTATCACAGATACGCAGTATTTT. This encodes CATAITDTQYF.

This clonotype came up many times. The rearrangement links TRBV5-1 to TRBJ2-5; 7 bases match TRBD1. V shed 0 bases and J 2 bases; nucleotides not matched to a gene: 4. In germline, CDR1 is SGHRS, CDR2 YFSETQ. This CDR3 contains 15 residues. The CDR3 DNA reads as TGCGCCAGCAGCTTGGATAGGGGGCAACAAGAGACCCAGTACTTC. Its translation: CASSLDRGQQETQYF. The full variable domain, with the rest looked up from reference TRBV5-1 and TRBJ2-5, is KAGVTQTPRYLIKTRGQQVTLSCSPISGHRSVSWYQQTPGQGLQFLFEYFSETQRNKGNFPGRFSGRQFSNSRSEMNVSTLELGDSALYLCASSLDRGQQETQYFGPGTRLLVL.

The sample holds many counts of this clonotype. The J gene is TRBJ2-3, the V gene TRBV5-1; either TRBD1 or TRBD2 may supply D (5 bases each). Trimming took off 5 bases at V and 2 bases at J, with 15 bases between the two ends. Germline CDR1 and CDR2: SGHRS and YFSETQ. This CDR3 is 15 amino acids long. In DNA, the CDR3 is TGCGCCAGCAGGGACGGGACGCCTTTCACAGATACGCAGTATTTT. This sequence encodes CASRDGTPFTDTQYF.

A few counts support this clonotype. This chain joins TRBV3-1 and TRBJ2-5; D may correspond to TRBD1 or TRBD2 (5 bases each). The ends were cut back, 5 bases at V and 3 bases at J, with 13 bases in the middle. The CDR3 loop spans 14 amino acids. Germline CDR1 reads LGHDT; CDR2 reads YNNKEL (reference sequence). In nucleotides, the CDR3 is TGTGCCAGCAGCACAGGACTTTCCGAAGAGACCCAGTACTTC. It specifies CASSTGLSEETQYF.

The chain is built from TRBV6-2 or TRBV6-3 and TRBJ2-3; TRBD2 aligns across 10 bases. The CDR3 sequence is 15 residues long. The germline V gene has CDR1 MNHEY and CDR2 SVGEGT. The ends lost 6 bases at V and 2 bases at J; junction bases unmatched: 5. This CDR3 is CASRVAGGYTDTQYF. The DNA of the CDR3 is TGTGCCAGCAGAGTAGCGGGGGGATACACAGATACGCAGTATTTT.

This clonotype was detected only a few times. J is TRBJ2-3 and V is TRBV6-5; no clear D. In germline, CDR1 is MNHEY, CDR2 SVGAGI. Trimming cost V 4 bases and J 1 base, with 12 bases left between them. The length of the CDR3 is 15 residues. The CDR3 sequence is CASSWTNLGTDTQYF. In DNA form, the CDR3 reads TGTGCCAGCAGTTGGACGAACTTGGGCACAGATACGCAGTATTTT.

This clonotype was seen at least ten times. DNA of the CDR3: TGCGCCAGCAGCCAAGATCCTAGCGGGGGGGCCAGGGAGACCCAGTACTTC. Translated, it gives CASSQDPSGGARETQYF. This chain links TRBV4-3 with TRBJ2-5, with 12 bases matching TRBD2. V trimming: 0 bases; J trimming: 5 bases; junction bases outside the gene matches: 7. CDR3 size: 17 residues. Per the germline V gene, CDR1 is LGHNA and CDR2 is YSLEER.

This clonotype was seen at least ten times. V is TRBV23-1 and J is TRBJ2-6, with D possibly being TRBD1 (6 bases). TRBV23-1 is labeled an ORF, and its function is uncertain. This CDR3 spans 13 amino acids. V lost 6 bases, J lost 3 bases, and 6 bases lay in between. The CDR3 is CASRQGGANVLTF. Written as DNA, the CDR3 is TGCGCCAGCAGACAGGGTGGGGCCAACGTCCTGACTTTC.

The chain combines TRBV5-8 with TRBJ1-1; D remains unclear. The CDR3 covers 12 residues. The V end lost 4 bases, the J end lost 8 bases, and 12 bases lay between the germline ends. The V gene's germline CDR1 is SGHTS and CDR2 YDEGEE. CDR3 coding DNA: TGTGCCAGCAGCCTTTCCTACTCCGAAGCTTTCTTT. It is translated as CASSLSYSEAFF.

This chain links TRBV7-2 with TRBJ1-1; maybe TRBD1 (5 bases). Germline V gives CDR1 SGHTA, CDR2 FQGNSA. CDR3 size: 12 residues. V was clipped by 5 bases and J by 11 bases, with 15 bases between them. As DNA, the CDR3 is TGTGCCAGCAGCCGCGATCAGGGACGGGCTTTCTTT. As protein: CASSRDQGRAFF.

In this sample, this clonotype turned up a few times. At one end, the junction sequence differs from germline, possibly due to a read error. The chain uses TRBV10-3 and TRBJ1-2; D perhaps matches TRBD1 (5 bases). The CDR3 is 11 amino acids. In germline, CDR1 is ENHRY, CDR2 SYGVKD. CDR3 DNA sequence: TGTGCCCTCAGTCGCGGGGGTGGCTACACCTTC. This translates into CALSRGGGYTF.

The J gene is TRBJ1-2, the V gene TRBV11-2; the D gene is possibly TRBD1 (6 bases). The germline CDR1 and CDR2 sequences are SGHAT and FQNNGV. The ends were cut back, 6 bases at V and 4 bases at J, with 18 bases in the middle. There are 15 residues in the CDR3. This CDR3 reads CASRDTSGTTYGYTF. CDR3 in DNA: TGTGCCAGCAGAGACACATCCGGGACAACCTATGGCTACACCTTC. The full variable domain, rest sourced from reference TRBV11-2 and TRBJ1-2, is EAGVAQSPRYKIIEKRQSVAFWCNPISGHATLYWYQQILGQGPKLLIQFQNNGVVDDSQLPKDRFSAERLKGVDSTLKIQPAKLEDSAVYLCASRDTSGTTYGYTFGSGTRLTVV.

CDR3 protein: CASSQDGTGRETQYF. CDR3 DNA sequence: TGTGCCAGCAGCCAGGATGGGACAGGTAGAGAGACCCAGTACTTC. The V call is TRBV3-1, the J call TRBJ2-5; 8 bases fit TRBD1. The CDR3 runs 15 residues. The germline V gene has CDR1 LGHDT and CDR2 YNNKEL (reference sequence). V dropped 3 bases and J dropped 4; count of bases not matched to a gene: 7.

This clonotype was seen more than once but under ten times. The J gene is TRBJ2-3, the V gene TRBV15, with TRBD2 identical over 8 bases. CDR3 length equals 14 residues. V lost 9 bases, J lost 5 bases, and 10 bases stayed unmatched. Germline CDR1 is LNHNV and CDR2 is YYDKDF (reference sequence). Written as DNA, the CDR3 is TGTGCCACTGGACTAGCTTCCCCGGGAGATACGCAGTATTTT. It translates to CATGLASPGDTQYF.

This clonotype came up many times. The V gene is TRBV7-2, the J gene TRBJ2-2; 8 bases line up with TRBD1. The CDR3 totals 15 residues. Trimming removed 5 bases from V and 0 bases from J; junction bases left unmatched: 2. Germline-derived CDR1 and CDR2 are SGHTA and FQGNSA. The CDR3 nucleotides read TGTGCCAGCAGCCCCAGGGGGCCGAACACCGGGGAGCTGTTTTTT. Protein sequence: CASSPRGPNTGELFF. Drawing the rest from reference TRBV7-2 and TRBJ2-2, the complete variable domain is GAGVSQSPSNKVTEKGKDVELRCDPISGHTALYWYRQSLGQGLEFLIYFQGNSAPDKSGLPSDRFSAERTGGSVSTLTIQRTQQEDSAVYLCASSPRGPNTGELFFGEGSRLTVL.

The chain employs TRBV20-1 and TRBJ2-3; D is perhaps TRBD2 (6 bases). The CDR3 has 13 residues. Trimming pared 3 bases from V and 6 bases from J, leaving 13 bases between. From germline, CDR1 is DFQATT and CDR2 SNEGSKA (reference sequence). DNA for the CDR3: TGCAGTGCTAGGGAGGGGCGCGGGGATACGCAGTATTTT. This gives the protein CSAREGRGDTQYF.

The V and J genes are TRBV13 and TRBJ1-2; D not resolved. The germline V and J ends were trimmed by 0 bases and 11 bases, with 22 bases remaining between them. This CDR3 comprises 16 residues. Germline CDR1 PRHDT, CDR2 FYEKMQ (reference sequence). For the CDR3, the DNA is TGTGCCAGCAGCTTAGGATCCAGCCGGTGGACTTTAGGATACACCTTC. As protein: CASSLGSSRWTLGYTF.

A few counts support this clonotype. This chain joins TRBV5-1 and TRBJ1-2; 7 bases are a match to TRBD1. The CDR3 runs to 17 residues. V gave up 4 bases and J gave up 4 bases; unmatched junction bases: 16. Germline values: CDR1 SGHRS, CDR2 YFSETQ. CDR3 nucleotide sequence: TGCGCCAGCAGCGGGTCAGACGACAGGGCGAGAGGCTATGGCTACACCTTC. Protein sequence: CASSGSDDRARGYGYTF.

The chain links TRBV6-5 to TRBJ1-6; 7 bases agree with TRBD1. CDR1 is MNHEY, CDR2 SVGAGI, per germline. Trimming removed 0 bases from V and 3 bases from J; junction bases left unmatched: 5. The CDR3 is 17 residues long. The CDR3 sequence is CASSYSRSGGYNSPLHF. CDR3 nucleotides: TGTGCCAGCAGTTACTCGAGGTCAGGGGGCTATAATTCACCCCTCCACTTT.